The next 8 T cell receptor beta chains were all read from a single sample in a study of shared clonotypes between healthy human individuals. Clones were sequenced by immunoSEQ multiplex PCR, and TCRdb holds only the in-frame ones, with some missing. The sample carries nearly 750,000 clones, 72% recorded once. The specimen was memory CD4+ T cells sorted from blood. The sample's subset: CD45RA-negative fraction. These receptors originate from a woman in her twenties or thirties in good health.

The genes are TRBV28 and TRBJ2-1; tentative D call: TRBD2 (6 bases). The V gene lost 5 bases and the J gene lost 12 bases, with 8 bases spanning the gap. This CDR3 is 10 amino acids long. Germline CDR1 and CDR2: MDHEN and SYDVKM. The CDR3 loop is CASSTSRQFF. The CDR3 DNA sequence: TGTGCCAGCAGTACTAGCAGGCAGTTCTTC.

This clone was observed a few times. Here the CDR3 reads CASRLDRATNEKLFF. The CDR3 DNA reads as TGTGCCAGTAGACTCGACAGGGCGACTAATGAAAAACTGTTTTTT. This chain links TRBV19 with TRBJ1-4, with 7 bases matching TRBD1. CDR1 and CDR2 from the germline V gene are LNHDA and SQIVND (reference sequence). V lost 6 bases to trimming and J lost 2 bases; unmatched junction nucleotides: 6. The CDR3 runs 15 residues.

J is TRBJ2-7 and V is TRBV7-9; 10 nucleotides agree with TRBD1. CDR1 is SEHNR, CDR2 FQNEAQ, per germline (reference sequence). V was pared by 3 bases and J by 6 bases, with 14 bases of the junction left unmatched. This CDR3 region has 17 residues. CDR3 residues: CASSFSPRTGGTLEQYF. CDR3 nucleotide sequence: TGTGCCAGCAGCTTCTCTCCCCGGACAGGGGGGACCCTCGAGCAGTACTTC.

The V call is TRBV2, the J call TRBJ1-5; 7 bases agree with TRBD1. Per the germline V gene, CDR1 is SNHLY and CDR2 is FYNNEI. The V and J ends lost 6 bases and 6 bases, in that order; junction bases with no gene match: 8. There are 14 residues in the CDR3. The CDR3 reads CASSRGAVRQPQHF. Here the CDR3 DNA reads TGTGCCAGCAGCAGGGGGGCGGTGCGTCAGCCCCAGCATTTT.

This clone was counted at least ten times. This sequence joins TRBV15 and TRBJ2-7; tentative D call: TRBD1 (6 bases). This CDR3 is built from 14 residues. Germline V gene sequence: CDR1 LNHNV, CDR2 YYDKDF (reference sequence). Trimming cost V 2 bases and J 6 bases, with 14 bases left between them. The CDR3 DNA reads TGTGCCACCAGCAGACCCGGGACACAGGCCGAGCAGTACTTC. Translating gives CATSRPGTQAEQYF.

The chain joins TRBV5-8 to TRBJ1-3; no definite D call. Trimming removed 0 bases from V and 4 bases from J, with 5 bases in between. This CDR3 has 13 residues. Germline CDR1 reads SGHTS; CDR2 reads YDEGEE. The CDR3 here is CASSLVGGNTIYF. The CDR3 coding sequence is TGTGCCAGCAGCTTGGTGGGGGGAAACACCATATATTTT.

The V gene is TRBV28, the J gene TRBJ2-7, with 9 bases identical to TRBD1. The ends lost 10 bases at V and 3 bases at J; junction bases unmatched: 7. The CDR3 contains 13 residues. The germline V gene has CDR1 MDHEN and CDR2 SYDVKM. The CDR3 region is CATRPGQGYEQYF. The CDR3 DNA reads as TGTGCCACAAGACCGGGACAGGGCTACGAGCAGTACTTC.

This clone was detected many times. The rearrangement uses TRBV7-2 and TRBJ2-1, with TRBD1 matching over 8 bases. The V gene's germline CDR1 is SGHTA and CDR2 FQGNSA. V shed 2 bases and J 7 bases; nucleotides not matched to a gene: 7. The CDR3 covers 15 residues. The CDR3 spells CASSLSRGLSNEQFF. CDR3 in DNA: TGTGCCAGCAGCTTAAGCAGGGGGCTAAGTAATGAGCAGTTCTTC.